These 30 T cell receptor beta chains were all obtained from the same sample, sequenced in a study of T cell changes during pregnancy in multiple sclerosis. TCRdb's table, derived via immunoSEQ multiplex PCR, lists solely in-frame clones and lacks some. The sample has around 40,000 clones; roughly nine tenths are singletons. The sequenced sample was CD4+ T cells from peripheral blood mononuclear cells, obtained in the first trimester of pregnancy. The receptor source for this set is a female donor in good health, enrolled as a control in a pregnancy study.

This chain links TRBV30 with TRBJ1-2; 9 bases line up with TRBD1. This CDR3 is built from 13 residues. CDR1 is GTSNPN and CDR2 is SVGIG in the germline V gene (reference sequence). Losses at the gene ends were 0 bases for V and 6 bases for J; bases not matched to a gene: 2. The CDR3 DNA is TGTGCCTGGAGTGTCAGACAGGGGGATGGCTACACCTTC. Translating gives CAWSVRQGDGYTF.

This sequence joins TRBV27 and TRBJ1-1, with 7 bases lining up with TRBD1. With V trimmed by 4 bases and J by 3 bases, 2 bases remained unmatched. The CDR3 contains 13 residues. Germline V gene lookup returns CDR1 MNHEY and CDR2 SMNVEV (reference sequence). Here the CDR3 reads CASSSQGYTEAFF. Here the CDR3 DNA reads TGTGCCAGCAGTTCACAGGGGTACACTGAAGCTTTCTTT.

The V gene is TRBV7-2, the J gene TRBJ2-1; 12 positions agree with TRBD2. Germline V CDR1 and CDR2: SGHTA, FQGNSA. Losses at the gene ends were 5 bases for V and 9 bases for J; bases not matched to a gene: 8. CDR3 size: 15 residues. The CDR3 region is CASSERTSGAGEQFF. CDR3 coding DNA: TGTGCCAGCAGCGAACGGACTAGCGGGGCTGGTGAGCAGTTCTTC. Looking up the rest from reference TRBV7-2 and TRBJ2-1 gives the full variable domain: GAGVSQSPSNKVTEKGKDVELRCDPISGHTALYWYRQSLGQGLEFLIYFQGNSAPDKSGLPSDRFSAERTGGSVSTLTIQRTQQEDSAVYLCASSERTSGAGEQFFGPGTRLTVL.

This clone was counted once. This chain connects TRBV11-3 to TRBJ2-3, with 7 bases that match TRBD2. The V gene end was trimmed by 5 bases and the J gene end by 7 bases; junction bases not matched to a gene: 6. Germline CDR1 is SGHNT and CDR2 is YENEEA. CDR3 length equals 13 residues. The CDR3 DNA is TGTGCCAGCAGCCCGGGACTACGACATACGCAGTATTTT. Amino acid sequence: CASSPGLRHTQYF. Full variable domain (missing parts from reference TRBV11-3 and TRBJ2-3): EAGVVQSPRYKIIEKKQPVAFWCNPISGHNTLYWYLQNLGQGPELLIRYENEEAVDDSQLPKDRFSAERLKGVDSTLKIQPAELGDSAVYLCASSPGLRHTQYFGPGTRLTVL.

In its sample, this clone was seen once. The chain's CDR3 is CASSFSGGASRSYNEQFF. DNA for the CDR3: TGTGCCAGCAGCTTTAGCGGGGGGGCCTCCCGCTCCTACAATGAGCAGTTCTTC. J is TRBJ2-1 and V is TRBV7-2; TRBD2 matches at 11 bases. CDR3 length: 18 amino acids. V shed 3 bases and J 0 bases; nucleotides not matched to a gene: 7. Germline CDR1 is SGHTA and CDR2 is FQGNSA.

V and J are TRBV18 and TRBJ2-5; tentative D call: TRBD1 (5 bases). Trimming shortened V by 0 bases and J by 4 bases, and 15 bases separated the two germline ends. The CDR3 is made up of 16 amino acids. Germline assignment: CDR1 KGHSH and CDR2 LQKENI. CDR3 amino acids: CASSPPGFRVGETQYF. CDR3 nucleotides: TGTGCCAGCTCACCACCAGGTTTCAGGGTCGGAGAGACCCAGTACTTC.

The chain carries TRBV7-2 and TRBJ2-1; 8 bases line up with TRBD2. The CDR3 is 13 amino acids. V trimming: 4 bases; J trimming: 15 bases; junction bases outside the gene matches: 11. CDR1 is SGHTA, CDR2 FQGNSA, per germline. The CDR3 DNA reads as TGTGCCAGCAGCTCTGCGGGCGGGGGGCTGGGGTTCTTC. Protein product: CASSSAGGGLGFF. Full variable domain (outside the CDR3, taken from reference TRBV7-2 and TRBJ2-1): GAGVSQSPSNKVTEKGKDVELRCDPISGHTALYWYRQSLGQGLEFLIYFQGNSAPDKSGLPSDRFSAERTGGSVSTLTIQRTQQEDSAVYLCASSSAGGGLGFFGPGTRLTVL.

The chain uses TRBV5-1 and TRBJ1-1; maybe TRBD1 (6 bases). In germline, CDR1 is SGHRS, CDR2 YFSETQ. There are 15 residues in the CDR3. V lost 4 bases and J lost 5, with 18 bases in between. The CDR3 DNA reads as TGCGCCAGCAGCCCAGTACAGGGTGGGTTGACTGAAGCTTTCTTT. It encodes CASSPVQGGLTEAFF.

The chain carries TRBV6-5 and TRBJ1-1; D is unclear. This CDR3 has 11 residues. Germline CDR1 MNHEY, CDR2 SVGAGI. With 9 bases removed from V and 11 bases from J, the gap between germline ends came to 16 bases. CDR3 amino acids: CASNLGLEAFF. CDR3 bases: TGTGCCAGTAACTTAGGTCTAGAGGCTTTCTTT.

This chain uses TRBV12-5 with TRBJ1-3; the D gene is possibly TRBD1 (6 bases). This CDR3 region has 14 residues. The germline V gene has CDR1 LGHNT and CDR2 FRNRAP. V was pared by 6 bases and J by 2 bases, with 11 bases between. This CDR3 reads CASGSGTTGNTIYF. The CDR3 DNA is TGTGCTAGTGGCTCCGGGACAACTGGAAACACCATATATTTT.

The chain has TRBV15 and TRBJ2-7; D is unclear. Trimming removed 1 base from V and 0 bases from J, with 10 bases in between. Germline CDR1 LNHNV, CDR2 YYDKDF (reference sequence). The CDR3 extends over 15 amino acids. CDR3 protein: CATSRGSSTSYEQYF. CDR3 nucleotides: TGTGCCACCAGCAGAGGAAGTAGCACCTCCTACGAGCAGTACTTC. The full variable domain, completed using reference TRBV15 and TRBJ2-7, is DAMVIQNPRYQVTQFGKPVTLSCSQTLNHNVMYWYQQKSSQAPKLLFHYYDKDFNNEADTPDNFQSRRPNTSFCFLDIRSPGLGDTAMYLCATSRGSSTSYEQYFGPGTRLTVT.

V gene TRBV29-1 combines with J gene TRBJ1-5, with D perhaps TRBD1 (5 bases). The CDR3 is 12 amino acids. Germline V lookup: CDR1 SQVTM, CDR2 ANQGSEA. Between the trimmed V and J ends, which lost 7 bases and 5 bases, there was a span of 12 bases. CDR3 sequence (DNA): TGCAGCGCGGGGGGGTTGGATCAGCCCCAGCATTTT. It codes for CSAGGLDQPQHF.

The V call is TRBV18, the J call TRBJ1-1; 7 bases map to TRBD1. The germline V gene has CDR1 KGHSH and CDR2 LQKENI. Trimming cost V 3 bases and J 5 bases; bases outside gene matches: 12. This CDR3 spans 16 amino acids. CDR3 residues: CASSPIRIDRDTEAFF. For the CDR3, the DNA is TGTGCCAGCTCACCCATACGAATCGACAGGGATACTGAAGCTTTCTTT.

The chain links TRBV7-2 to TRBJ2-3, with TRBD2 as a possible D gene (7 bases). The CDR3 sequence is 15 residues long. V lost 6 bases and J lost 3, with 16 bases in between. Germline-derived CDR1 and CDR2 are SGHTA and FQGNSA. In nucleotides, the CDR3 is TGTGCCAGCAGGGGGGGAGGGGGGCGAACAGATACGCAGTATTTT. Translation: CASRGGGGRTDTQYF.

The chain recombines TRBV6-6 with TRBJ1-5, with 11 bases matching TRBD1. Germline CDR1 MNHNY, CDR2 SVGAGI (reference sequence). Trimming took 0 bases from V and 4 from J; bases not matched to a gene: 2. This CDR3 comprises 16 residues. The CDR3 protein is CASSYSGTGGNQPQHF. CDR3 DNA: TGTGCCAGCAGTTACTCGGGGACAGGGGGAAATCAGCCCCAGCATTTT.

The V call is TRBV4-1, the J call TRBJ1-2, with 7 bases identical to TRBD1. V lost 1 base, J lost 8 bases, and 7 bases stayed unmatched. The CDR3 is made up of 14 amino acids. Germline V gives CDR1 MGHRA, CDR2 YSYEKL. Written as DNA, the CDR3 is TGCGCCAGCAGCCAAGGAGGACAGGAGGTGGGCTACACCTTC. It translates to CASSQGGQEVGYTF.

The V call is TRBV6-5, the J call TRBJ1-6; D is undetermined. This CDR3 is 15 amino acids long. Germline values: CDR1 MNHEY, CDR2 SVGAGI. Deletions cut 6 bases from V and 8 bases from J, with 17 bases between. In DNA form, the CDR3 reads TGTGCCAGCAGCAAAACACCAAGTCCCGATTCACCCCTCCACTTT. It translates to CASSKTPSPDSPLHF.

The chain combines TRBV6-5 with TRBJ1-6; weak D call: TRBD1 (6 bases). Trimming took off 0 bases at V and 7 bases at J, with 10 bases between the two ends. The germline V gene has CDR1 MNHEY and CDR2 SVGAGI. This CDR3 comprises 15 residues. The CDR3 protein is CASSYSNRENSPLHF. CDR3 nucleotide sequence: TGTGCCAGCAGTTACTCGAACAGGGAGAATTCACCCCTCCACTTT.

The genes are TRBV6-5 and TRBJ1-2; tentatively, D is TRBD1 (5 bases). The germline V and J ends were trimmed by 7 bases and 2 bases, with 14 bases remaining between them. This CDR3 comprises 14 residues. Germline lookup yields CDR1 MNHEY and CDR2 SVGAGI. The CDR3 sequence is CASTSPAGNYGYTF. The CDR3 bases are TGTGCCAGCACGTCACCGGCAGGGAACTATGGCTACACCTTC.

The count of this clone is one. This chain joins TRBV6-6 and TRBJ1-6; D remains unclear. Germline V lookup: CDR1 MNHNY, CDR2 SVGAGI (reference sequence). This CDR3 comprises 12 residues. Trimming cost V 1 base and J 9 bases, with 4 bases left between them. Here the CDR3 reads CASSYLFSPLHF. For the CDR3, the DNA is TGTGCCAGCAGTTACTTATTTTCACCCCTCCACTTT.

V usage is TRBV6-1 and J usage is TRBJ2-2; weak D call: TRBD1 (5 bases). Trimming cost V 1 base and J 5 bases, with 11 bases left between them. CDR1 and CDR2 from the germline V gene are MNHNS and SASEGT. The CDR3 length is 15 residues. The CDR3 loop reads CASSEVQGGTGELFF. In DNA, the CDR3 is TGTGCCAGCAGTGAAGTGCAGGGTGGAACCGGGGAGCTGTTTTTT.

The chain has TRBV12-5 and TRBJ1-1; 7 nucleotides line up with TRBD1. Germline V gene sequence: CDR1 LGHNT, CDR2 FRNRAP. CDR3 size: 12 residues. V lost 6 bases and J lost 5; bases outside the gene matches: 3. For the CDR3, the DNA is TGTGCTAGTGGAACAGGGGAAACTGAAGCTTTCTTT. Its protein product is CASGTGETEAFF.

A few counts support this clone. The chain carries TRBV7-9 and TRBJ1-5; 8 positions agree with TRBD1. Germline V lookup: CDR1 SEHNR, CDR2 FQNEAQ (reference sequence). V shed 2 bases and J 7 bases; nucleotides not matched to a gene: 7. The CDR3 sequence is 15 residues long. Here the CDR3 reads CASSLSTGVGQPQHF. The DNA for the CDR3 is TGTGCCAGCAGCTTATCGACAGGGGTAGGCCAGCCCCAGCATTTT.

The genes are TRBV14 and TRBJ2-7; D is perhaps TRBD1 (5 bases). Germline CDR1 reads SGHDN; CDR2 reads FVKESK. The CDR3 loop spans 14 amino acids. Trimming pared 1 base from V and 2 bases from J, leaving 9 bases between. In DNA form, the CDR3 reads TGTGCCAGCAGCCAAGTCGACAGTCCCTACGAGCAGTACTTC. This gives the protein CASSQVDSPYEQYF.

The rearrangement links TRBV5-6 to TRBJ1-2, with 7 bases identical to TRBD1. V lost 1 base, J lost 0 bases, and 12 bases stayed unmatched. In germline, CDR1 is SGHDT, CDR2 YYEEEE. The CDR3 is 18 residues long. The chain's CDR3 is CASSLNLQGQSPNYGYTF. The CDR3 DNA follows: TGTGCCAGCAGCTTGAATTTACAGGGACAGTCCCCTAACTATGGCTACACCTTC.

This sequence joins TRBV6-5 and TRBJ1-2, with no clear D. The CDR3 runs 13 residues. Germline CDR1 reads MNHEY; CDR2 reads SVGAGI. Trimming left V 7 bases short and J 6 bases short, with 15 bases between. The CDR3, as DNA: TGTGCCAGCAAACGGGTCCTGACGGATGGCTACACCTTC. It is translated as CASKRVLTDGYTF.

The V gene is TRBV7-3, the J gene TRBJ2-7; 8 bases map to TRBD2. Germline V gene lookup returns CDR1 SGHTA and CDR2 FQGTGA. Trimming took 10 bases from V and 5 from J; bases not matched to a gene: 16. The CDR3 totals 15 residues. The CDR3 coding sequence is TGTGCCAACCATTCACCAGATAGCGGGGTTAACGAGCAGTACTTC. It is translated as CANHSPDSGVNEQYF.

DNA of the CDR3: TGTGCCAGTAGTTTGGACAGGAGGAATGAGCAGTTCTTC. Its translation is CASSLDRRNEQFF. The chain has TRBV19 and TRBJ2-1, with 7 bases matching TRBD1. Germline CDR1 LNHDA, CDR2 SQIVND (reference sequence). CDR3 length: 13 amino acids. V lost 5 bases, J lost 7 bases, and 5 bases stayed unmatched.

J is TRBJ1-1 and V is TRBV7-2; D may be TRBD1 (6 bases). Germline CDR1 SGHTA, CDR2 FQGNSA. The ends were cut back, 8 bases at V and 5 bases at J, with 21 bases in the middle. This CDR3 comprises 15 residues. The CDR3 spells CASGWGGRGDTEAFF. CDR3 nucleotides: TGTGCCAGCGGGTGGGGGGGCCGCGGTGATACTGAAGCTTTCTTT.

Note on this clone: The junction and the germline gene differ at one end; a read error may be behind it. The gene calls are TRBV7-7 and TRBJ1-3, with 7 nucleotides matching TRBD1. This CDR3 contains 14 residues. Looked up from germline, CDR1 is SSHAT and CDR2 is FNYEAQ (reference sequence). CDR3 coding DNA: TGTGCTAGCAGCGGGGGGACAGCTGGAAACACCATATATTTT. Amino acids: CASSGGTAGNTIYF.